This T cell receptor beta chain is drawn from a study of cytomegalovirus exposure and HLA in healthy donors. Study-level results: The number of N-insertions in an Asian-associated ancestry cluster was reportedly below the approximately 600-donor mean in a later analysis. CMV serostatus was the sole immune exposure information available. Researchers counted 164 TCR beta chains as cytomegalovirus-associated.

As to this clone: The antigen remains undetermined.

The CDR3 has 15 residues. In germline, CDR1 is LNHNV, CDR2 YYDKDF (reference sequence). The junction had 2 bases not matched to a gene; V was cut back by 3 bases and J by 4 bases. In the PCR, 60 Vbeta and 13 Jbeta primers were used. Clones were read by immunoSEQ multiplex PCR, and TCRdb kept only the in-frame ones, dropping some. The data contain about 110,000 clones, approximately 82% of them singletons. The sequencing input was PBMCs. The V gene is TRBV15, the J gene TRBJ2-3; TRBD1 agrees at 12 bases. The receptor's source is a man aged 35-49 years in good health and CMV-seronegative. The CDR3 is CATSRGDRGPDTQYF. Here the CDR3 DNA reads TGTGCCACCAGCAGGGGGGACAGGGGGCCAGATACGCAGTATTTT.